This T cell receptor beta chain was found in a study of tumor-infiltrating lymphocytes in oesophageal squamous cell carcinoma. TCRdb fed the PCR reads into MiXCR, producing one record per CDR3 protein. The sample consists of some 14,000 distinct CDR3 sequences, roughly 50% of them appearing once. The CDR3 contains 15 residues. Looked up from germline, CDR1 is SGHAT and CDR2 is FQDESV (reference sequence). Trimming cost V 3 bases and J 2 bases; bases outside gene matches: 4. This clonotype was found once. The chain has TRBV11-1 and TRBJ2-3, with 8 positions matching TRBD1. This clonotype was sampled from a male donor with esophageal squamous cell carcinoma. Input material: esophageal tumor tissue. The CDR3: CASSFADRDTDTQYF. The CDR3, as DNA: TGTGCCAGCAGCTTCGCGGACAGGGACACAGATACGCAGTATTTT.